This entry lists 13 T cell receptor beta chains sequenced from one sample in a study of vaccination effects on CD4 cells after COVID-19. Viral peptide pool expansion of antigen-specific CD4+ T cells preceded sequencing in the ViraFEST assay. At the end of around eleven days of culture, CD4+ T cells were isolated. This person caught SARS-CoV-2 sometime from March to December 2020, and PCR testing confirmed the infection. These receptors' antigens are unknown. Sequenced by immunoSEQ multiplex PCR; TCRdb stores in-frame clones only, minus some. The sample carries about 26,000 clones, 70% to 80% recorded once. Source: CD4+ T cells from PBMCs cultured with HCoV-NL63 spike peptides, taken before COVID-19 vaccination. These receptor sequences come from a human donor who had a prior SARS-CoV-2 infection.

The gene calls are TRBV27 and TRBJ2-3; D is unresolved. The length of the CDR3 is 14 residues. The V end was cut by 3 bases, the J end by 5 bases, with 12 bases between. Germline V lookup: CDR1 MNHEY, CDR2 SMNVEV (reference sequence). Written as DNA, the CDR3 is TGTGCCAGCAGTTTTTCGAACTTGGTAGATACGCAGTATTTT. This codes for CASSFSNLVDTQYF.

This clone was recorded only once. The J gene is TRBJ2-2, the V gene TRBV19; D tentatively fits TRBD1 or TRBD2 (9 bases each). The CDR3 loop spans 22 amino acids. Looked up from germline, CDR1 is LNHDA and CDR2 is SQIVND (reference sequence). Trimming stripped 7 bases from V and 6 bases from J, with 39 bases between. CDR3 nucleotide sequence: TGTGCCAGTACCGCCTTCGCTTCCGACAGGGGGAGGGGCGGGAGGGCCCCCGGGGAGCTGTTTTTT. This translates into CASTAFASDRGRGGRAPGELFF.

This chain links TRBV4-3 with TRBJ2-1, with D perhaps matching TRBD2 (6 bases). The CDR3 loop spans 15 amino acids. The germline V gene encodes CDR1 LGHNA and CDR2 YSLEER. Trimming left V 3 bases short and J 7 bases short, with 16 bases between. The CDR3, as DNA: TGCGCCAGCAGCCAGGAACCCTGGGCGGGAAATGAGCAGTTCTTC. It encodes CASSQEPWAGNEQFF.

This chain uses TRBV18 with TRBJ2-1, with TRBD1 identical over 8 bases. The V and J ends lost 6 bases and 5 bases, in that order; junction bases with no gene match: 9. The CDR3 is made up of 15 amino acids. Germline CDR1 KGHSH, CDR2 LQKENI. CDR3 nucleotides: TGTGCCAGCTCGGAATCGACAGGGGAGGACAATGAGCAGTTCTTC. It specifies CASSESTGEDNEQFF. Looking up the rest from reference TRBV18 and TRBJ2-1 gives the full variable domain: NAGVMQNPRHLVRRRGQEARLRCSPMKGHSHVYWYRQLPEEGLKFMVYLQKENIIDESGMPKERFSAEFPKEGPSILRIQQVVRGDSAAYFCASSESTGEDNEQFFGPGTRLTVL.

This clone was seen more than once but under ten times. The chain employs TRBV7-9 and TRBJ1-1; no clear D. The CDR3 runs 12 residues. The V end was cut by 3 bases, the J end by 1 base, with 3 bases between. Germline V gives CDR1 SEHNR, CDR2 FQNEAQ (reference sequence). CDR3 region: CASSFTNTEAFF. Here the CDR3 DNA reads TGTGCCAGCAGCTTTACGAACACTGAAGCTTTCTTT.

This clone occurred a few times. This sequence joins TRBV19 and TRBJ1-2; no clear D gene. The V end lost 8 bases, the J end lost 0 bases, and 13 bases lay between the germline ends. The CDR3 runs to 14 residues. Germline lookup yields CDR1 LNHDA and CDR2 SQIVND (reference sequence). CDR3 coding DNA: TGTGCCAGTCAGAGCGGAAGGGCTAACTATGGCTACACCTTC. The encoded protein is CASQSGRANYGYTF.

The rearrangement links TRBV14 to TRBJ1-5, with 7 bases identical to TRBD1. Germline assignment: CDR1 SGHDN and CDR2 FVKESK. The CDR3 length is 18 residues. Trimming removed 0 bases from V and 3 bases from J; junction bases left unmatched: 11. The CDR3 reads CASSQDRSETGINQPQHF. Here the CDR3 DNA reads TGTGCCAGCAGCCAAGATCGATCCGAGACAGGGATCAATCAGCCCCAGCATTTT. Based on the CDR3 plus reference TRBV14 and TRBJ1-5, the full variable domain is EAGVTQFPSHSVIEKGQTVTLRCDPISGHDNLYWYRRVMGKEIKFLLHFVKESKQDESGMPNNRFLAERTGGTYSTLKVQPAELEDSGVYFCASSQDRSETGINQPQHFGDGTRLSIL.

V usage is TRBV9 and J usage is TRBJ1-3, with a possible D match to TRBD1 (6 bases). In germline, CDR1 is SGDLS, CDR2 YYNGEE. V shed 2 bases and J shed 3 bases, with 15 bases lying between them. The CDR3 contains 16 residues. In DNA, the CDR3 is TGTGCCAGCAGCGTTACCACAGGGTTGGGTGGAAACACCATATATTTT. Translation: CASSVTTGLGGNTIYF.

This sequence joins TRBV2 and TRBJ1-4; TRBD1 is a possible D gene (5 bases). The CDR3 has 14 residues. Germline CDR1 SNHLY, CDR2 FYNNEI. V was cut by 6 bases and J by 8 bases, with 16 bases left in between. The CDR3 spells CASSQTSPGEKLFF. CDR3 nucleotides: TGTGCCAGCAGCCAGACCTCCCCAGGGGAAAAACTGTTTTTT.

This clone has just one count. The CDR3 loop is CASSQGAEQYF. The CDR3 nucleotides read TGTGCCAGCAGCCAGGGGGCCGAGCAGTACTTC. The rearrangement links TRBV3-1 (or the pseudogene TRBV3-2) to TRBJ2-7; possibly TRBD1 for D (6 bases). V was cut by 3 bases and J by 6 bases, with 6 bases left in between. Germline CDR1 and CDR2: LGHDT and YNNKEL (reference sequence). The CDR3 runs 11 residues.

J is TRBJ1-1 and V is TRBV27; possible D gene TRBD1, 6 bases. CDR1 and CDR2 from the germline V gene are MNHEY and SMNVEV (reference sequence). CDR3 length equals 13 residues. V gave up 5 bases and J gave up 4 bases, with 11 bases separating them. The CDR3 here is CASSQQGRTEAFF. Here the CDR3 DNA reads TGTGCCAGCAGTCAACAGGGCCGCACTGAAGCTTTCTTT.

The rearrangement joins TRBV7-8 to TRBJ2-7, with TRBD2 matching over 10 bases. The germline gives CDR1 SGHVS, CDR2 FQNEAQ. CDR3 length equals 13 residues. The trim removed 5 bases at V and 7 bases at J, leaving 5 bases unmatched. The CDR3 sequence: CASSPSGGVEQYF. The CDR3 DNA follows: TGTGCCAGCAGCCCAAGCGGGGGGGTGGAGCAGTACTTC.

This chain joins TRBV2 and TRBJ2-3; no reliable D call. Germline CDR1 reads SNHLY; CDR2 reads FYNNEI. CDR3 size: 15 residues. V lost 7 bases to trimming and J lost 4 bases, with 18 bases between them. Here the CDR3 reads CASINFMIRADTQYF. In DNA form, the CDR3 reads TGTGCCAGCATCAACTTCATGATTCGAGCAGATACGCAGTATTTT.